The clone carrying this TCR beta chain was recorded once. Its antigen is not known. Profiling relied on immunoSEQ multiplex PCR, and the TCRdb table lists in-frame clones only, not all of them. The sample shows 120,000 or so clones, 70% to 90% of them seen only once. The source of the sample is a study of cytomegalovirus exposure and HLA in healthy donors. Study-level findings and limits: There were under 200 TCR beta chains listed as cytomegalovirus-associated.

The donors were in the roughly 120-subject validation cohort, distinct from the approximately 670-subject first cohort. This CDR3 region has 12 residues. Germline CDR1 reads MNHNY; CDR2 reads SVGAGI (reference sequence). Between the trimmed V and J ends, which lost 6 bases and 4 bases, there was a span of 10 bases. This rearrangement joins TRBV6-6 to TRBJ2-7; perhaps TRBD2 as D (5 bases). Sequencing was performed on PBMCs. The clonotype was recovered from a woman younger than 35 in good health and CMV-seronegative. CDR3 sequence (DNA): TGTGCCAGCAGCCCCGGAGGATACGAGCAGTACTTC. Encoded protein: CASSPGGYEQYF.